This TCR beta chain is from a study of CD8+ T cells in alopecia areata. Study-wide context: The protocol delivered tofacitinib for 6 to 18 months, then withdrew it for 6 months.

Investigators isolated RNA and reverse transcribed it into cDNA to act as the sequencing template. Only in-frame clones appear in the TCRdb table, and some are missing; sequencing was by immunoSEQ multiplex PCR. Among 200,000 or so clones listed, more than 45% were seen once. Study-level results: Tofacitinib significantly lowered scalp clonality and expanded CD8+ clones among the top 100.

The CDR3 totals 13 residues. V lost 1 base to trimming and J lost 4 bases, with 5 bases between them. CDR1 MNHEY and CDR2 SMNVEV come from the germline V gene (reference sequence). This sample's treatment: oral pan-JAK inhibitor, 5-10 mg twice daily. Lesional scalp tissue (obtained by punch biopsy) and peripheral blood were collected from alopecia areata patients. Note on this clone: What it binds is unknown.

This specimen consisted of CD4+ T cells sorted from blood, obtained at week 24, from a patient treated with tofacitinib. The sequence derives from a human donor with alopecia areata. V usage is TRBV27 and J usage is TRBJ1-5; D is unresolved. CDR3 protein: CASSLWINQPQHF. The CDR3 DNA sequence: TGTGCCAGCAGTTTATGGATTAATCAGCCCCAGCATTTT.